The present entry profiles one T cell receptor (beta chain) with its context. Its antigen is unknown. Lacking the conserved final phenylalanine or tryptophan, this CDR3 likely reflects a read error. PBMCs were isolated by Ficoll-Paque density gradient centrifugation. The sample belongs to a study of T-cell memory formation after mild COVID-19 (dated by TCRdb to 2020 to 2023). As for the study more broadly: TCR sequence clusters from the two donors were largely donor specific. In a couple of donors, T-cell clones that expanded and contracted after mild COVID-19 were followed by sequencing TCRalpha and TCRbeta repertoires longitudinally. The cohort comprised two young, previously healthy adult volunteers, one female and one male. Broad study findings and their caveats: Only two mild cases were covered in the study, and larger cohorts including severe cases with pre-infection samples were considered necessary. The second-wave clones that peaked on day 37 were not confirmed to be SARS-CoV-2 specific. Balanced CD4/CD8 phenotypes were observed for clones contracting from day 15 to 85, whereas a bias towards CD4+ was observed for a second wave of clones expanding from day 15 to 37. Some responding clones were found in pre-infection memory, which suggests that pre-existing cross-reactive memory T cells took part in the SARS-CoV-2 response. Contracting CD4+ clones were found mainly in CM and EM memory subsets, while CD8+ clones were enriched in EMRA.

Trimming costs V 7 bases and J 2 bases, and their ends lie 12 bases apart. With termini counted, the CDR3 has 15 amino acids. The read is trimmed to its CDR3 DNA, 45 bases read in frame from base 1. CDR1 and CDR2 were assigned from the germline V gene as SGHTA and FQGNSA. The run used an Illumina NovaSeq 6000. TCRalpha and TCRbeta cDNA libraries were built by 5'RACE with constant-segment primers, adding sample barcodes and unique molecular identifiers. Trizol reagent was used to extract RNA from every sample. The libraries were amplified in two PCR steps, and the second step added a second sample barcode and Illumina TruSeq adapters. Sequencing of the libraries was done on an Illumina NovaSeq, producing 2 x 150 bp paired-end reads. Per the original workflow: Demultiplexing of reads and collapsing into UMI-guided consensus sequences were performed with migec v1.2.7. With mixcr v2.1.11, UMI consensuses were aligned to TRA and TRB V and J templates and assembled into clonotypes. A clonotype was counted as expanded or contracted only if both edgeR and NoisET called the change significant, with noise models trained on biological replicates. For edgeR calls, a false discovery rate-adjusted p below 0.01 and a log2 fold-change threshold of 1 were applied. As an exploratory analysis of dynamics, PCA with hierarchical clustering was applied to max-normalized trajectories of the 1000 most abundant clonotypes. Each responding clone was given a CD4 or CD8 phenotype based on the CD4+ and CD8+ repertoires, which had been sequenced separately. TCRdb ran its own pipeline on the public reads, namely fastp trimming at Q25 and MiXCR clone calling, and kept in-frame beta chains. A single entry per CDR3 protein holds the most common genes and DNA from its merged rows. Here the V and J calls rest on TCRdb's processing, not on the authors' analysis. The sample table records 450,000 to 650,000 distinct CDR3 sequences; about a fifth of these occur just once. Together, the top ten hold around 9.2% of the sample.

The receptor's source is an adult woman who had mild COVID-19 (a few samples of this study predate the infection). The sample titles of this study are shuffled in the database, so cell type and time point are left out; the donor was told from shared clones. The chain is assembled from TRBV7-2 and TRBJ2-6, with a weak D call of TRBD2 (5 bases match). The sample comprised PBMCs or a T cell subset sorted from them (not recorded which). CDR3 reads: CASTPSLAGANVLTL. The nucleotide sequence is given as TGTGCCAGCACCCCTTCACTAGCTGGGGCCAACGTCCTGACTTTA.